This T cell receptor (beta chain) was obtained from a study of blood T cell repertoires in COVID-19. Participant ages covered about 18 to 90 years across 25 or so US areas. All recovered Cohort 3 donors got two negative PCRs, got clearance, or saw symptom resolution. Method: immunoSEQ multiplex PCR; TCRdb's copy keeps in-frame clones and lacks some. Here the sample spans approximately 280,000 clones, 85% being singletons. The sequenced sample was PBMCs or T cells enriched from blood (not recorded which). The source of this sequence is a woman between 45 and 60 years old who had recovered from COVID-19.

CDR3 residues: CASNSFSNTEAFF. The CDR3 nucleotides read TGTGCCAGCAACAGTTTCTCGAACACTGAAGCTTTCTTT. The chain recombines TRBV19 with TRBJ1-1; D is unclear. The CDR3 extends over 13 amino acids. Trimming stripped 9 bases from V and 1 base from J, with 12 bases between. Per germline, CDR1 LNHDA and CDR2 SQIVND (reference sequence).